This TCR beta chain was profiled in a study of blood T cell repertoires in COVID-19. Study-level background: The study drew acute and convalescent COVID-19 samples from the United States, Italy and Spain.

The V gene's germline CDR1 is GTSNPN and CDR2 SVGIG (reference sequence). The CDR3 consists of 12 residues. Trimming removed 8 bases from V and 1 base from J; junction bases left unmatched: 4. Using immunoSEQ multiplex PCR, the repertoire was profiled, and TCRdb retains in-frame clones only, with some absent. The sample carries roughly 260,000 clones, about 89% recorded once. The chain has TRBV30 and TRBJ1-1, with 7 bases fitting TRBD1. Material: PBMCs or T cells enriched from blood (not recorded which). The source is a young woman who had recovered from COVID-19. The CDR3 protein is CAGRGRNTEAFF. The CDR3 DNA is TGTGCCGGAAGGGGGCGGAACACTGAAGCTTTCTTT.